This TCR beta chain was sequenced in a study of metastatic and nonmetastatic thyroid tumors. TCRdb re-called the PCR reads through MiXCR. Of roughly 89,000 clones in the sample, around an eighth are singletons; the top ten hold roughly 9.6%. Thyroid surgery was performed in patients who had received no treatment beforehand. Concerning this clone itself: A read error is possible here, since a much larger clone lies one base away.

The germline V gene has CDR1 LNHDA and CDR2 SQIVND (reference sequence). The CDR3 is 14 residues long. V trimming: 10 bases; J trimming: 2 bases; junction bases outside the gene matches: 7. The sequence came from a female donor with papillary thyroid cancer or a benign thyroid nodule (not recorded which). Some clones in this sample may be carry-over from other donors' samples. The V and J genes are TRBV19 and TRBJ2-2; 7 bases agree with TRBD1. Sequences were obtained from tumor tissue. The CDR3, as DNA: TGTGCCATCTCTCAGGGGGACAACACCGGGGAGCTGTTTTTT. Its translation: CAISQGDNTGELFF.